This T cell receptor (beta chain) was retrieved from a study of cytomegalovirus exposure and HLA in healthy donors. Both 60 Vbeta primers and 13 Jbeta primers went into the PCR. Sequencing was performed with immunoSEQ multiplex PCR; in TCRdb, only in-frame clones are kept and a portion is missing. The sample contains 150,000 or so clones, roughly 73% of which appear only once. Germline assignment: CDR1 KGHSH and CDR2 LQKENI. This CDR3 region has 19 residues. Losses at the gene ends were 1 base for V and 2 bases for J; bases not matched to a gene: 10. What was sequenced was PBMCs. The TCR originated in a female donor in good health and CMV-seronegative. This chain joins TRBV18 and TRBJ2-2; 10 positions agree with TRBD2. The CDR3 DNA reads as TGTGCCAGCTCACCACTATTCCTAGCGGGAGCACCTAACACCGGGGAGCTGTTTTTT. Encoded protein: CASSPLFLAGAPNTGELFF.